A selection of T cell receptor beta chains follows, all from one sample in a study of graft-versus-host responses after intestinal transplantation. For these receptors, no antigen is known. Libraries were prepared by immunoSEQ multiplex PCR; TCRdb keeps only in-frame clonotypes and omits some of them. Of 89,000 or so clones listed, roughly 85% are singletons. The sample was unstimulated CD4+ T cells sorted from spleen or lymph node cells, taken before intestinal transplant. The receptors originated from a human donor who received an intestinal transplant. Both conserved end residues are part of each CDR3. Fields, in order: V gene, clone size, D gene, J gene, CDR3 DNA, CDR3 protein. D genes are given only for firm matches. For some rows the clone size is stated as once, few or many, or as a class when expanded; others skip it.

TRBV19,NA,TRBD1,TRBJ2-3,TGTGCCAGTAAACCTCGGGACAGGGGTATAGATACGCAGTATTTT,CASKPRDRGIDTQYF
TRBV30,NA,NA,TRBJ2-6,TGTGCCTGGAGTATCGGTAGCTCTGGGGCCAACGTCCTGACTTTC,CAWSIGSSGANVLTF
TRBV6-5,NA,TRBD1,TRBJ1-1,TGTGCCAGCAGACCAGGACAGGGGAAAGCTTTCTTT,CASRPGQGKAFF
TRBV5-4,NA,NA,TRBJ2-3,TGTGCCAGCAGCTTGGACAGGGCTTACGATACGCAGTATTTT,CASSLDRAYDTQYF
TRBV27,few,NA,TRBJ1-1,TGTGCCAGCAGTCCACACCGACAGGCCCTAAGGACTGAAGCTTTCTTT,CASSPHRQALRTEAFF
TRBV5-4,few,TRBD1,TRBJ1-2,TGTGCCAGCAGCCTTGACAGGGTAGGTGGCTACACCTTC,CASSLDRVGGYTF
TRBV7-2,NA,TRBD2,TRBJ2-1,TGTGCCAGCAGCTCGATGGGACTAGCTATCTACAATGAGCAGTTCTTC,CASSSMGLAIYNEQFF
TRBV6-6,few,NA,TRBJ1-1,TGTGCCAGCAGTACAGACCAGGGCACTGAAGCTTTCTTT,CASSTDQGTEAFF
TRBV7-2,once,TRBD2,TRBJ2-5,TGTGCCAGCAGCTTAGGTGTGGCTAGCGGGGGATCCCAAGAGACCCAGTACTTC,CASSLGVASGGSQETQYF
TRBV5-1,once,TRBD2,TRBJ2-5,TGCGCCAGCAGCCGACTAGCGGGGCAAGAGACCCAGTACTTC,CASSRLAGQETQYF
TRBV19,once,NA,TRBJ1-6,TGTGCCAGTAGTGCGCCGGGACAATCACCCCTCCACTTT,CASSAPGQSPLHF
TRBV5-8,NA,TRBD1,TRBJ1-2,TGTGCCAGCAGACACCGGGACAGGGGTCTCTATGGCTACACCTTC,CASRHRDRGLYGYTF
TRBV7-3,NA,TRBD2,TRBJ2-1,TGTGCCAGCAGCCCCAAAGCGGGGGGTGGCAATGAGCAGTTCTTC,CASSPKAGGGNEQFF
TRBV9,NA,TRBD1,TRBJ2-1,TGTGCCAGCAGCGTAGGTGGGGACAGGGGACCCTACAATGAGCAGTTCTTC,CASSVGGDRGPYNEQFF
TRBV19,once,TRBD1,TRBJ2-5,TGTGCCAGTAACAGGGACAGGGGTACCCAAGAGACCCAGTACTTC,CASNRDRGTQETQYF
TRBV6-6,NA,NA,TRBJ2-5,TGTGCCAGCAGTTATATCTCCCAAGAGACCCAGTACTTC,CASSYISQETQYF
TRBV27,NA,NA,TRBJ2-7,TGTGCCAGCAGTTTTGGGCAGGGAGGCATAAAGTACTTC,CASSFGQGGIKYF
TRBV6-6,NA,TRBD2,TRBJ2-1,TGTGCCAGCAGTTTTACTAGCGGGATCGAAGATGAGCAGTTCTTC,CASSFTSGIEDEQFF
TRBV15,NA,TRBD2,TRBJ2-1,TGTGCCACCAGCAGAGGTGCGGGAGGACTTCGGAATGAGCAGTTCTTC,CATSRGAGGLRNEQFF
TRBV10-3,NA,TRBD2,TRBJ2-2,TGTGCCATCAGTGAGCCGGGACTAGAGAACACCGGGGAGCTGTTTTTT,CAISEPGLENTGELFF
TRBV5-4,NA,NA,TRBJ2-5,TGTGCCAGCACTCGAGGGGGGGACCAAGAGACCCAGTACTTC,CASTRGGDQETQYF
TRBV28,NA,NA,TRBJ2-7,TGTGCCAGCAGCACCGGGGGTTTAGGGCACTACGAGCAGTACTTC,CASSTGGLGHYEQYF
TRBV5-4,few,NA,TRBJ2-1,TGTGCCAGCAGCTTGGAGCCCCCTTATGAGCAGTTCTTC,CASSLEPPYEQFF
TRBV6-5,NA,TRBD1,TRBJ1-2,TGTGCCAGCAGTTACTCGAGGCAGGGGGAAACTGGCTACACCTTC,CASSYSRQGETGYTF
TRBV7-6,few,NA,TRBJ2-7,TGTGCCAGCAGCTTGAGGGGGGGGGCTTACGAGCAGTACTTC,CASSLRGGAYEQYF
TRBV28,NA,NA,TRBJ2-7,TGTGCCAGCAGTTCCCCCCTAGTTGTTGGGGAGCAGTACTTC,CASSSPLVVGEQYF
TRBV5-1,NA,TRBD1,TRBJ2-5,TGCGCCAGCAACGACCTCAGGGGGCACGAGACCCAGTACTTC,CASNDLRGHETQYF
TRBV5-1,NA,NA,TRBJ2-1,TGCGCCAGCAGCTTGCCAGGGAACGAGCAGTTCTTC,CASSLPGNEQFF
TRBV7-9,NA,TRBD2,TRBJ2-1,TGTGCCAGCAGCCCGACTAGCGGGGGGGCCTGGGAGCAGTTCTTC,CASSPTSGGAWEQFF
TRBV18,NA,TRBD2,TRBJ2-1,TGTGCCAGCTCAAGAGGGACTAGCGGGGGTCCCCTCTACAATGAGCAGTTCTTC,CASSRGTSGGPLYNEQFF
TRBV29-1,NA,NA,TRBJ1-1,TGCAGCGTTGAAAGTTCGGACAAGAACACTGAAGCTTTCTTT,CSVESSDKNTEAFF
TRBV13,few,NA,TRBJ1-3,TGTGCCAGCAGCTTAGATAGCTCCTCTGGAAACACCATATATTTT,CASSLDSSSGNTIYF
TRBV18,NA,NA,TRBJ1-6,TGTGCCAGCTCACCGGGAGTTTATAATTCACCCCTCCACTTT,CASSPGVYNSPLHF
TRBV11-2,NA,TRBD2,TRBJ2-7,TGTGCCAGCAGCGATACTATGGGACTAGCCGAGCAGTACTTC,CASSDTMGLAEQYF
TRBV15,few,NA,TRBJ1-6,TGTGCCACCAGCAGAGATCAGAATTCACCCCTCCACTTT,CATSRDQNSPLHF
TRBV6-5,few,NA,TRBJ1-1,TGTGCCAGCTCTCGGGGGGACACTGAAGCTTTCTTT,CASSRGDTEAFF
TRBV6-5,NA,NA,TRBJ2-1,TGTGCCAGCAGGCACAGGGCGAGCTCCTACAATGAGCAGTTCTTC,CASRHRASSYNEQFF
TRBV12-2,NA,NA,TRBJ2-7,TGTGCAAGTCGCTTAGGGGGCTGGGCGTATAACCACGAGCAGTACTTC,CASRLGGWAYNHEQYF
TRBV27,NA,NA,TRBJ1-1,TGTGCCAGCAGTCAACAGGGCAGAACTGAAGCTTTCTTT,CASSQQGRTEAFF
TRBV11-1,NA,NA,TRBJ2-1,TGTGCCAGCTGCGGGACCGCCTACAATGAGCAGTTCTTC,CASCGTAYNEQFF
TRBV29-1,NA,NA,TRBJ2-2,TGCAGCGTTCCCGCCACTACCTCGAACACCGGGGAGCTGTTTTTT,CSVPATTSNTGELFF